The clone carrying this TCR beta chain was observed at least ten times. TCRdb independently ran MiXCR on the 5' RACE reads; one entry per CDR3 protein. This sample has about 100,000 distinct CDR3 sequences; less than 15% occur once, and the top ten carry roughly 6.2%. The data belong to a study of early T cells in non-severe SARS-CoV-2 infection. Germline V gene sequence: CDR1 SGHTA, CDR2 FQGNSA. This CDR3 spans 12 amino acids. Trimming removed 5 bases at V and 9 bases at J, with 11 bases between. This chain links TRBV7-2 with TRBJ2-4, with no clear D. The sample consisted of whole blood. The TCR was taken from an adult who was a healthcare worker with PCR-confirmed SARS-CoV-2 infection or an uninfected control (not recorded which). The CDR3 nucleotides are TGTGCCAGCAGCCAAACCCCCGGCATTCAGTACTTC. Translation: CASSQTPGIQYF.